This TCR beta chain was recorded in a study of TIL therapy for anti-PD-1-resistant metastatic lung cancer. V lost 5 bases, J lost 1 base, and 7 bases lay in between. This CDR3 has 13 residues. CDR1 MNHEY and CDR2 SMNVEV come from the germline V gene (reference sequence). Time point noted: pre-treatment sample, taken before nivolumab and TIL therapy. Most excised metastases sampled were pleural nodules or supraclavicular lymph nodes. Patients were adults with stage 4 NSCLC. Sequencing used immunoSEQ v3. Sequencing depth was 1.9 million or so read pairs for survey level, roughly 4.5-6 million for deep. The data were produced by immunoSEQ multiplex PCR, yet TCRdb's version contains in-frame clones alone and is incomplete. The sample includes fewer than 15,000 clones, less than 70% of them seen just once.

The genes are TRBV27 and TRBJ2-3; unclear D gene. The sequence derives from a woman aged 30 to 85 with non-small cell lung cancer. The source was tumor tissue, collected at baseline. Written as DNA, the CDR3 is TGTGCCAGCAGTCGGACCCGCACAGATACGCAGTATTTT. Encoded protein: CASSRTRTDTQYF.